Listed below are T cell receptor beta chains from one sample, sequenced in a study of response to subunit inactivated influenza vaccine. MiXCR was run by TCRdb on the RT-PCR reads, yielding one entry per CDR3 protein. The data hold roughly 700,000 distinct CDR3 sequences, with roughly 14% observed a single time. The source was PBMCs from blood, collected about 14 days before vaccination. These receptors were taken from a man aged 45-65 years who received an inactivated influenza vaccine. CDR3s include the opening cysteine and the closing phenylalanine or tryptophan. D genes are given only for firm matches. Expanded clones are given a class, and other clones once, few, many or no size at all.

.	TRBJ2-3	many	TRBV12-3/TRBV12-4	CASSQGPGPAQYF	TGTGCCAGCAGTCAAGGACCCGGCCCAGCGCAGTATTTT
TRBD2	TRBJ2-1	.	TRBV29-1	CSVEVVRGDEQFF	TGCAGCGTTGAAGTTGTACGGGGGGATGAGCAGTTCTTC
.	TRBJ2-1	.	TRBV6-2/TRBV6-3	CASSSPGQSGIEQFF	TGTGCCAGCAGTTCCCCTGGACAGTCTGGAATTGAGCAGTTCTTC
TRBD2	TRBJ2-1	few	TRBV12-3/TRBV12-4	CASRGLAGGLHNEQFF	TGTGCCAGCAGGGGACTAGCGGGAGGGTTGCACAATGAGCAGTTCTTC
.	TRBJ1-2	many	TRBV15	CATSRAKKAGYTF	TGTGCCACCAGCAGAGCCAAAAAGGCCGGCTACACCTTC
.	TRBJ2-7	.	TRBV7-2	CASSLVVGGYEQYF	TGTGCCAGCAGCTTAGTAGTAGGGGGCTACGAGCAGTACTTC
TRBD1	TRBJ2-7	many	TRBV7-8	CASSPGTGSVGSYEQYF	TGTGCCAGCAGCCCGGGGACAGGTTCGGTGGGCTCCTACGAGCAGTACTTC
.	TRBJ2-1	few	TRBV3-1	CASSQEVSGGRQFF	TGTGCCAGCAGCCAAGAAGTTAGCGGCGGGCGGCAGTTCTTC
TRBD1	TRBJ1-5	many	TRBV24-1	CATSDAGGGNQPQHF	TGTGCCACCAGTGACGCAGGGGGGGGCAATCAGCCCCAGCATTTT
.	TRBJ2-7	few	TRBV29-1	CSVEDPTGVTYEQYF	TGCAGCGTTGAAGACCCTACGGGGGTGACCTACGAGCAGTACTTC
.	TRBJ2-5	.	TRBV2	CASIRNGETQYF	TGTGCCAGCATTCGTAATGGGGAGACCCAGTACTTC
TRBD2	TRBJ2-3	few	TRBV20-1	CSARSGGGGDTQYF	TGCAGTGCTAGAAGCGGGGGAGGGGGGGATACGCAGTATTTT
.	TRBJ1-2	few	TRBV9	CASSTYDTDGYTF	TGTGCCAGCAGCACGTATGACACGGACGGCTACACCTTC
.	TRBJ2-4	many	TRBV5-6	CASSLAGTAKNIQYF	TGTGCCAGCAGCTTGGCCGGGACAGCCAAAAACATTCAGTACTTC
.	TRBJ1-5	.	TRBV12-3/TRBV12-4	CASSRPGFNQPQHF	TGTGCCAGCAGTCGACCCGGGTTCAATCAGCCCCAGCATTTT
TRBD1	TRBJ1-4	.	TRBV5-8	CASSHRDRNEKLFF	TGTGCCAGCAGCCACCGGGACAGAAATGAAAAACTGTTTTTT
TRBD2	TRBJ2-1	few	TRBV27	CASSPSSGRGDEQFF	TGTGCCAGCAGTCCCTCTAGCGGGAGGGGTGATGAGCAGTTCTTC
TRBD2	TRBJ2-7	.	TRBV15	CATSRGLAGDSYEQYF	TGTGCCACCAGCAGGGGACTAGCGGGAGACTCCTACGAGCAGTACTTC
TRBD1	TRBJ1-1	.	TRBV4-2	CASSQRQGQGRTEAFF	TGTGCCAGCAGCCAGAGACAGGGACAGGGAAGAACTGAAGCTTTCTTT
TRBD2	TRBJ2-1	few	TRBV15	CATSRDRTSGALRYNEQFF	TGTGCCACCAGCAGAGATAGGACTAGCGGGGCGCTACGGTACAATGAGCAGTTCTTC
.	TRBJ2-7	few	TRBV5-1	CASTVDTSYEQYF	TGCGCCAGCACCGTCGACACTTCCTACGAGCAGTACTTC
.	TRBJ1-4	few	TRBV6-1	CASQTGHEEKLFF	TGTGCCAGCCAAACGGGACATGAAGAAAAACTGTTTTTT
TRBD1	TRBJ2-1	many	TRBV3-1	CASSPTGSGEQFF	TGTGCCAGCAGCCCGACAGGGTCCGGTGAGCAGTTCTTC
.	TRBJ2-1	.	TRBV6-2/TRBV6-3	CASSYRQASYNEQFF	TGTGCCAGCAGTTATAGACAGGCGTCCTACAATGAGCAGTTCTTC
TRBD2	TRBJ2-1	few	TRBV7-2	CASSARGLAGGNEQFF	TGTGCCAGCAGCGCCCGCGGACTAGCGGGAGGAAATGAGCAGTTCTTC
.	TRBJ1-2	.	TRBV3-1	CASSHLNIQGTYTF	TGTGCCAGCAGCCATCTTAATATCCAGGGGACCTACACCTTC
TRBD1	TRBJ2-3	few	TRBV4-2	CASSSPGQESYTQYF	TGTGCCAGCAGCTCCCCGGGACAGGAGAGTTATACGCAGTATTTT
.	TRBJ1-1	few	TRBV15	CATSRGGDTEAFF	TGTGCCACCAGCAGAGGGGGGGACACTGAAGCTTTCTTT
.	TRBJ2-7	few	TRBV20-1	CSARVLGPSNLGYEQYF	TGCAGTGCTAGAGTCCTGGGCCCAAGCAACCTTGGCTACGAGCAGTACTTC
.	TRBJ2-5	.	TRBV7-9	CASSGQTLPQETQYF	TGTGCCAGCAGCGGACAGACCCTTCCTCAAGAGACCCAGTACTTC
.	TRBJ2-7	many	TRBV5-5	CASSLSGTGYEQYF	TGTGCCAGCAGCTTGTCAGGAACAGGCTACGAGCAGTACTTC
TRBD2	TRBJ2-7	many	TRBV7-2	CASSRGLALEQYF	TGTGCCAGCAGCCGAGGACTAGCCCTCGAGCAGTACTTC
TRBD1	TRBJ1-1	few	TRBV6-5	CASRYPGGRDEAFF	TGTGCCAGCAGGTACCCAGGGGGAAGGGATGAAGCTTTCTTT
TRBD2	TRBJ2-1	.	TRBV10-3	CAISVAGGPNSYNEQFF	TGTGCCATCAGTGTTGCGGGGGGACCTAACTCCTACAATGAGCAGTTCTTC
.	TRBJ2-7	.	TRBV12-3/TRBV12-4	CASSEGFSYEQYF	TGTGCCAGCAGTGAGGGGTTCTCCTACGAGCAGTACTTC
TRBD1	TRBJ2-1	few	TRBV15	CATLRDRINNEQFF	TGTGCCACACTCCGGGACAGGATCAACAATGAGCAGTTCTTC
.	TRBJ2-7	.	TRBV20-1	CSASPQLSSYEQYF	TGCAGTGCTAGCCCCCAGCTGAGCTCCTACGAGCAGTACTTC
.	TRBJ2-7	.	TRBV3-1	CASSQVRGHEQYF	TGTGCCAGCAGCCAAGTCCGGGGCCACGAGCAGTACTTC
.	TRBJ2-1	.	TRBV3-1	CASRQNRYSGNEQFF	TGTGCCAGCAGACAAAACAGGTACTCCGGGAATGAGCAGTTCTTC
TRBD2	TRBJ2-2	few	TRBV9	CASSAPRLAGVAGELFF	TGTGCCAGCAGCGCGCCCAGACTAGCGGGAGTCGCCGGGGAGCTGTTTTTT
.	TRBJ1-4	many	TRBV28	CASTGQRGKLFF	TGTGCCAGCACCGGGCAGAGAGGAAAACTGTTTTTT
.	TRBJ1-1	.	TRBV5-1	CASSAVLGDTEAFF	TGCGCCAGCAGCGCGGTATTGGGGGACACTGAAGCTTTCTTT
.	TRBJ1-5	.	TRBV5-6	CASSTRRDQPQHF	TGTGCCAGCAGCACCAGACGCGATCAGCCCCAGCATTTT
.	TRBJ2-2	few	TRBV10-3	CAISEVGALNTGELFF	TGTGCCATCAGTGAGGTAGGGGCACTGAACACCGGGGAGCTGTTTTTT
TRBD1	TRBJ1-1	few	TRBV20-1	CSARVTGRNTEAFF	TGCAGTGCTAGGGTGACAGGGAGGAACACTGAAGCTTTCTTT
.	TRBJ2-2	many	TRBV28	CASGLLAGELFF	TGTGCCAGCGGACTATTGGCCGGGGAGCTGTTTTTT
.	TRBJ2-7	many	TRBV20-1	CSARIWDEQYF	TGCAGTGCTCGAATCTGGGACGAGCAGTACTTC
TRBD1	TRBJ2-2	.	TRBV15	CATSLNPGQGVPGELFF	TGTGCCACCAGCCTTAACCCTGGACAGGGGGTCCCCGGGGAGCTGTTTTTT
TRBD1	TRBJ2-1	many	TRBV29-1	CSVRDRVGNEQFF	TGCAGCGTTAGGGACAGGGTCGGCAATGAGCAGTTCTTC
.	TRBJ1-4	few	TRBV29-1	CSVRKTATNEKLFF	TGCAGCGTCCGTAAGACAGCAACTAATGAAAAACTGTTTTTT
TRBD2	TRBJ2-7	.	TRBV28	CASSLGSGGPSGEQYF	TGTGCCAGCAGTTTAGGGAGCGGGGGGCCTTCAGGCGAGCAGTACTTC
TRBD1	TRBJ1-5	few	TRBV16	CASSHLDRAANQPQHF	TGTGCCAGCAGCCACTTGGACAGGGCCGCTAATCAGCCCCAGCATTTT
TRBD1	TRBJ1-2	few	TRBV6-2/TRBV6-3	CASSYSAGTANYYGYTF	TGTGCCAGCAGTTACTCGGCCGGGACAGCGAACTATTATGGCTACACCTTC
TRBD2	TRBJ2-7	few	TRBV7-2	CASSFISTSGYEQYF	TGTGCCAGCAGCTTTATTTCAACTAGCGGTTACGAGCAGTACTTC
TRBD2	TRBJ2-5	few	TRBV20-1	CSAGDYLRPSETQYF	TGCAGTGCGGGGGACTACCTGAGACCCTCCGAGACCCAGTACTTC
TRBD2	TRBJ2-5	few	TRBV20-1	CSARPLAAGPKYF	TGCAGTGCTAGACCACTAGCGGCGGGGCCCAAGTACTTC
.	TRBJ2-3	.	TRBV20-1	CSARVADPTDTQYF	TGCAGTGCTAGAGTAGCGGATCCCACAGATACGCAGTATTTT
.	TRBJ1-4	few	TRBV7-9	CASSSLTPSEKLFF	TGTGCCAGCAGCTCACTTACCCCGAGCGAAAAACTGTTTTTT
TRBD2	TRBJ2-3	few	TRBV28	CASPGPSGNTDTQYF	TGTGCCAGCCCGGGACCTAGCGGGAACACAGATACGCAGTATTTT
.	TRBJ2-2	.	TRBV11-2	CASSLVIPQTSRPGELFF	TGTGCCAGCAGCTTAGTAATCCCCCAAACTAGTCGGCCCGGGGAGCTGTTTTTT